This TCR beta chain was profiled in a study of control samples from healthy donors and cancer patients. The CDR3 extends over 14 amino acids. V gave up 11 bases and J gave up 1 base; unmatched junction bases: 10. Germline V gene data show CDR1 as LNHDA and CDR2 as SQIVND (reference sequence). Clones were read by immunoSEQ multiplex PCR, and TCRdb kept only the in-frame ones, dropping some. The table shows 95,000 to 150,000 clones, with about 90% occurring only once. This receptor was obtained from a man aged 55 to 70 in good health. Material: blood. This chain links TRBV19 with TRBJ1-1; 7 bases match TRBD1. CDR3 DNA: TGTGCCTCCAAGGAAAACAGGGGGAACACTGAAGCTTTCTTT. Its protein product is CASKENRGNTEAFF.